This T cell receptor beta chain was found in a study of CD8 T cells in Susac syndrome. A quantity of roughly 0.5 to 1 ug RNA underwent reverse transcription using random hexamers. TCRdb re-called the immunoSEQ multiplex PCR reads through MiXCR, storing one row per CDR3 protein. The sample lists about 240,000 distinct CDR3 sequences; about 95% were seen once. This clonotype was counted a single time. V lost 2 bases to trimming and J lost 0 bases, with 13 bases between them. The CDR3 is made up of 16 amino acids. The germline gives CDR1 MNHEY, CDR2 SMNVEV (reference sequence). Sequenced input: CD4+ T cells from PBMCs. This clonotype was sampled from a human donor with Susac syndrome. The chain has TRBV27 and TRBJ2-5; D might be TRBD1 or TRBD2, each matching 5 bases. The CDR3 nucleotides read TGTGCCAGCAGTTTAAGCTGGTGGGACCACCAAGAGACCCAGTACTTC. Amino acids: CASSLSWWDHQETQYF.